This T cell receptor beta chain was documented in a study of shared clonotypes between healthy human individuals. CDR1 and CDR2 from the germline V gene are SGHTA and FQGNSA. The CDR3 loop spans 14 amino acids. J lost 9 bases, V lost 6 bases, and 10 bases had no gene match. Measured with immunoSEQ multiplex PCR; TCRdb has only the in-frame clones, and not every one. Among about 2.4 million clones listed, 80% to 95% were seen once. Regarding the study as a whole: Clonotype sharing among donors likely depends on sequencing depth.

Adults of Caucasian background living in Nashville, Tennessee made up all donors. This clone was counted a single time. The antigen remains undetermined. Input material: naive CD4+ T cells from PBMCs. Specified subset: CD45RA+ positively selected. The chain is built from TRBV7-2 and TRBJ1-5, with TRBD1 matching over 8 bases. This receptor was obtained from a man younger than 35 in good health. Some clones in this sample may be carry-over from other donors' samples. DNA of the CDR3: TGTGCCAGCAGTCAGGGGCAGGGGGCACGGCCCCAGCATTTT. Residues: CASSQGQGARPQHF.